This T cell receptor (beta chain) was identified in a study of T cells in Graves' hyperthyroidism and ophthalmopathy. Findings and caveats of the study: In the analysis, a 13 V-J model separated ophthalmopathy from stable hyperthyroidism.

Hyperthyroidism patients were newly diagnosed, had disease duration under 2 months, and were aged 18 to 65 years. The blood specimen was taken at initial hyperthyroidism diagnosis, before any ophthalmopathy symptoms. What was amplified from RNA transcripts were TCR beta CDR3 regions. Using the HTBI primer set, a first-round RT-PCR was run on the TCR CDR3. Each CDR3 protein gets one entry after TCRdb re-called the multiplex PCR reads with MiXCR. The sample holds around 340,000 distinct CDR3 sequences; approximately 17% are singletons and the top ten take almost 35%. This clonotype came up a few times. What it binds is not known. There are 16 residues in the CDR3. With 5 bases removed from V and 4 bases from J, the gap between germline ends came to 21 bases. Germline V lookup: CDR1 DFQATT, CDR2 SNEGSKA (reference sequence).

This receptor was taken from a woman aged 25 to 39 with Graves' hyperthyroidism that later progressed to Graves' ophthalmopathy. The chain has TRBV20-1 and TRBJ2-1; a possible D gene is TRBD2 (6 bases). The sample comprised blood. The CDR3 bases are TGCAGTGCTTCTCGACATGCGGGGACTTTATACAATGAGCAGTTCTTC. Its protein product is CSASRHAGTLYNEQFF.